Listed here is a single TCR beta chain. Its antigen is still unknown. TCRdb's copy holds only in-frame clones and misses some; the assay was immunoSEQ multiplex PCR. Seen here are about 72,000 clones, about 93% observed once, and the top ten hold approximately 0.59%. CDR1 is SNHLY, CDR2 FYNNEI, per germline. The germline V and J ends were trimmed by 8 bases and 1 base, with 12 bases remaining between them. The CDR3 sequence is 14 residues long. This sample was included in a study of cytomegalovirus exposure and HLA in healthy donors. Study-level findings and limits: Subsequent analysis showed first-cohort TCR clusters tending to co-occur in 120 validation repertoires. Most sequenced TCRs were rare (though some public TCRs occurred in many donors).

This sequence joins TRBV2 and TRBJ1-5, with D unresolved. The sequencing sample was made of PBMCs. The sequence was obtained from a woman aged 18 to 35 in good health and CMV-seronegative. This CDR3 reads CASSRELSNQPQHF. The CDR3 region has the DNA TGTGCCAGCTCACGGGAATTGAGCAATCAGCCCCAGCATTTT.